This T cell receptor (beta chain) was recorded in a study of T cell responses to AZD1222 COVID-19 vaccine. Study-wide results and caveats: It was only a handful of AZD1222 recipients who were seropositive at baseline.

To note about this clone: What it binds is unknown.

Clones were read by immunoSEQ multiplex PCR, and TCRdb kept only the in-frame ones, dropping some. Among 85,000 to 90,000 clones, 70% to 90% were seen once, and the ten largest hold roughly 5.1%. Germline V gene sequence: CDR1 SNHLY, CDR2 FYNNEI. The CDR3 contains 15 residues. The J segment lost 1 base and the V segment lost 4 bases, leaving 4 bases of the junction unmatched. This TCR came from an adult who received the AZD1222 COVID-19 vaccine. The chain employs TRBV2 and TRBJ1-1; the match to TRBD1 covers 9 bases. The source was peripheral blood, collected 28 days after the second AZD1222 dose. CDR3: CASSVRQGGNTEAFF. For the CDR3, the DNA is TGTGCCAGCAGTGTGAGACAGGGGGGGAACACTGAAGCTTTCTTT.